What follows describes a single T cell receptor (beta chain). An end of the junction differs from the germline gene, which may be a read error. This specimen comes from a study of blood T cell repertoires in COVID-19. The CDR3 totals 14 residues. Germline loops: CDR1 LNHDA, CDR2 SQIVND (reference sequence). Sequencing used immunoSEQ multiplex PCR; TCRdb keeps in-frame clones, though not all of them. The data hold under 250,000 clones, with around 85% observed a single time. This sequence originates from a woman older than 75 with acute or convalescent COVID-19. The chain employs TRBV19 and TRBJ2-1, with TRBD2 matching over 10 bases. Sequenced material: peripheral blood. The CDR3 here is CASSRSGGAFFRLF. The CDR3 coding sequence is TGTGCCAGTAGTAGGAGCGGGGGGGCCTTTTTTCGGCTCTTC.